The 3 T cell receptor beta chains given below trace back to one sample, sequenced in a study of post-analysis software for immune sequencing data. Every TCR beta cDNA library bore unique molecular identifiers. One entry per CDR3 protein, called by TCRdb with MiXCR from the PCR reads. Of 700,000 to 900,000 distinct CDR3 sequences listed, roughly 46% are singletons. Their specific antigens are unknown. Study-wide findings and caveats: TRBV5-6, TRBV5-1 and TRBV20-1 were among several TRBV segments more frequent in patients than controls.

Sequenced input: blood. These receptors were taken from a girl aged 5 to 17 with multiple sclerosis.

The chain joins TRBV12-3 or TRBV12-4 to TRBJ2-2; 9 bases fit TRBD2. With V trimmed by 3 bases and J by 1 base, 3 bases remained unmatched. The CDR3 contains 16 residues. In DNA, the CDR3 is TGTGCCAGCAGTTTGTCAGCGGGAGGGAACACCGGGGAGCTGTTTTTT. Translating it yields CASSLSAGGNTGELFF.

The genes are TRBV12-3 or TRBV12-4 and TRBJ2-1, with TRBD1 identical over 9 bases. V gave up 5 bases and J gave up 8 bases; unmatched junction bases: 7. CDR3 size: 14 residues. The CDR3 sequence is CASSITGGMYEQFF. The CDR3 nucleotides are TGTGCCAGCAGTATCACAGGGGGCATGTATGAGCAGTTCTTC.

This clonotype was recorded at least ten times. The V and J genes are TRBV6-5 and TRBJ2-7; TRBD2 might be the D (6 bases). CDR1 and CDR2 (germline): MNHEY, SVGAGI. This CDR3 region has 13 residues. V lost 6 bases and J lost 0, with 9 bases in between. CDR3 coding DNA: TGTGCCAGCAGCCGGGGGACCTCCTACGAGCAGTACTTC. Protein sequence: CASSRGTSYEQYF.